This T cell receptor (beta chain) was obtained from a study of PD-L1 blockade in urothelial cancer. Across the study: Typically, measured as a median, blood samples had roughly 140,000 T cells.

The CDR3 totals 15 residues. CDR1 and CDR2 from the germline V gene are LNHNV and YYDKDF (reference sequence). Trimming stripped 0 bases from V and 7 bases from J, with 14 bases between. This clone was seen a single time. Sequencing used immunoSEQ multiplex PCR; TCRdb keeps in-frame clones, though not all of them. This sample yields about 63,000 clones, of which roughly 79% are seen a single time; around 5.4% belongs to the top ten. The time point was: pretreatment peripheral blood. The sequence was obtained from a man between 70 and 80 years old with urothelial cancer. The rearrangement links TRBV15 to TRBJ2-3; D gene unclear. The specimen comprised PBMCs, sampled around atezolizumab (anti-PD-L1) treatment. CDR3 coding DNA: TGTGCCACCAGCAGAGATTTTCACCCGGTAAATACGCAGTATTTT. The encoded protein is CATSRDFHPVNTQYF.